The 9 T cell receptor beta chains presented below share a single source sample, sequenced in a study of cytomegalovirus exposure and HLA in healthy donors. Both 60 Vbeta primers and 13 Jbeta primers went into the PCR. Data came from immunoSEQ multiplex PCR; TCRdb stores just in-frame clones and leaves some out. The sample contains about 120,000 clones, roughly 77% of which appear only once. Sequences were obtained from PBMCs. The receptors derive from a man aged 40-50 years in good health and CMV-seronegative.

This chain connects TRBV28 to TRBJ2-2; 9 bases align to TRBD1. Germline V gene sequence: CDR1 MDHEN, CDR2 SYDVKM. V lost 8 bases and J lost 4; bases outside the gene matches: 11. This CDR3 has 16 residues. The DNA of the CDR3 is TGTGCCAGCGGCCCGGGACAGGGCCAGGGCACCGGGGAGCTGTTTTTT. As protein: CASGPGQGQGTGELFF.

There are a few counts of this clone. J is TRBJ2-1 and V is TRBV18; D perhaps matches TRBD2 (5 bases). V was shortened by 3 bases and J by 2 bases, with 14 bases between the two germline ends. Germline V gene sequence: CDR1 KGHSH, CDR2 LQKENI. The CDR3 is 16 residues long. The CDR3 nucleotides read TGTGCCAGCTCACCGTTATCAGCGGATACCTACAATGAGCAGTTCTTC. It specifies CASSPLSADTYNEQFF.

This chain connects TRBV7-9 to TRBJ1-1; D is unclear. The CDR3 has 12 residues. Germline V lookup: CDR1 SEHNR, CDR2 FQNEAQ (reference sequence). Trimming stripped 5 bases from V and 0 bases from J, with 4 bases between. This CDR3 reads CASSRLNTEAFF. The CDR3 DNA sequence: TGTGCCAGCAGCCGGTTGAACACTGAAGCTTTCTTT. Full variable domain (missing parts from reference TRBV7-9 and TRBJ1-1): DTGVSQNPRHKITKRGQNVTFRCDPISEHNRLYWYRQTLGQGPEFLTYFQNEAQLEKSRLLSDRFSAERPKGSFSTLEIQRTEQGDSAMYLCASSRLNTEAFFGQGTRLTVV.

The chain combines TRBV25-1 with TRBJ2-7, with 11 positions matching TRBD2. CDR1 is MGHDK, CDR2 SYGVNS, per germline. This CDR3 is 15 amino acids long. Germline trimming cut 1 base from V and 7 bases from J; bases unmatched to any gene: 6. The CDR3 reads CASSESPSGGREQYF. The CDR3 nucleotides are TGTGCCAGCAGTGAATCTCCTAGCGGGGGGAGGGAGCAGTACTTC.

This clone occurred once. The CDR3 DNA follows: TGTGCCAGCAGCCCCCCTGGAGGCTCTGGAAACACCATATATTTT. It translates to CASSPPGGSGNTIYF. The V call is TRBV11-2, the J call TRBJ1-3, with D unresolved. Trimming pared 5 bases from V and 0 bases from J, leaving 11 bases between. The V gene's germline CDR1 is SGHAT and CDR2 FQNNGV. The length of the CDR3 is 15 residues.

The chain joins TRBV11-2 to TRBJ2-1; 8 nucleotides match TRBD2. J lost 6 bases, V lost 5 bases, and 3 bases had no gene match. The CDR3 consists of 13 residues. Looked up from germline, CDR1 is SGHAT and CDR2 is FQNNGV. This CDR3 is CASSPGGGNEQFF. Here the CDR3 DNA reads TGTGCCAGCAGCCCGGGGGGGGGCAATGAGCAGTTCTTC.

About this clone: At one end the junction does not follow the germline gene, possibly because of a read error. This chain links TRBV4-3 with TRBJ2-6, with 8 bases lining up with TRBD1. This CDR3 is 17 amino acids long. In germline, CDR1 is LGHNA, CDR2 YSLEER. The CDR3 sequence is CASSQDPGGSGANGLTF. The CDR3 nucleotides read TGCGCCAGCAGCCAAGACCCAGGGGGCTCTGGGGCCAACGGCCTGACTTTC.

V is TRBV6-1 and J is TRBJ2-1, with D possibly being TRBD1 (5 bases). Per germline, CDR1 MNHNS and CDR2 SASEGT. Deletions cut 6 bases from V and 5 bases from J, with 5 bases between. The CDR3 is made up of 11 amino acids. The CDR3, as DNA: TGTGCCAGCAGGGGGCACAATGAGCAGTTCTTC. The encoded protein is CASRGHNEQFF.

The rearrangement links TRBV7-2 to TRBJ2-5, with TRBD2 as a possible D gene (5 bases). This CDR3 is 16 amino acids long. V lost 1 base, J lost 2 bases, and 14 bases lay in between. Per germline, CDR1 SGHTA and CDR2 FQGNSA. CDR3 protein: CASSLGGLPGQETQYF. In nucleotides, the CDR3 is TGTGCCAGCAGCTTAGGGGGTCTCCCGGGGCAAGAGACCCAGTACTTC.